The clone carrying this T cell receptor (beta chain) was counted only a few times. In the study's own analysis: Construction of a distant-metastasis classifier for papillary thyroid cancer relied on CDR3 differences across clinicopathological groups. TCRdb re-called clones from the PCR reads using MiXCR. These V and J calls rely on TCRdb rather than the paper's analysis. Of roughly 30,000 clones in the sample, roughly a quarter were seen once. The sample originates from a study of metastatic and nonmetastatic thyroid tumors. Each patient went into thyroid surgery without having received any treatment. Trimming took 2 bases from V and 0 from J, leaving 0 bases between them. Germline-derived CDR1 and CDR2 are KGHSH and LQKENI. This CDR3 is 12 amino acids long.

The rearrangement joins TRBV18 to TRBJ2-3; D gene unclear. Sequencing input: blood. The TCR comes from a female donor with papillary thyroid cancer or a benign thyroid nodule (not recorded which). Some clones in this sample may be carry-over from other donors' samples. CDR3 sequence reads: CASSPSTDTQYF. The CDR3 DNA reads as TGTGCCAGCTCACCAAGCACAGATACGCAGTATTTT.